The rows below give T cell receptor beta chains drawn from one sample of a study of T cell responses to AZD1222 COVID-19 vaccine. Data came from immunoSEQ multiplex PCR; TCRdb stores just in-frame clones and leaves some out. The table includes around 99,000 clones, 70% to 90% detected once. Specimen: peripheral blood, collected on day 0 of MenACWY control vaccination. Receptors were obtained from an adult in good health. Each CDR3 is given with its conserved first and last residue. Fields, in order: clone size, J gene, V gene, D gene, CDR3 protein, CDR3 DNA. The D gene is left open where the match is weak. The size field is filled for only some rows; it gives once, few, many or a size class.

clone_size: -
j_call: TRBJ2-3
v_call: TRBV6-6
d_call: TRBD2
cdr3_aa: CASRTGGADTQYF
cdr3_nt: TGTGCCAGCAGGACGGGAGGGGCAGATACGCAGTATTTT

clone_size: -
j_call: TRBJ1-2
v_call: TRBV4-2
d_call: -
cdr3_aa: CASSQRDMNYGYTF
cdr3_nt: TGTGCCAGCAGCCAACGGGACATGAACTATGGCTACACCTTC

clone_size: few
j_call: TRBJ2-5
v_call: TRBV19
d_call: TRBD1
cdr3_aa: CASRGQYQETQYF
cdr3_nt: TGTGCCAGCCGGGGACAGTACCAAGAGACCCAGTACTTC

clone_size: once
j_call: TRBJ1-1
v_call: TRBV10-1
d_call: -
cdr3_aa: CASSEMGPNTEAFF
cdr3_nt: TGCGCCAGCAGTGAGATGGGACCGAACACTGAAGCTTTCTTT

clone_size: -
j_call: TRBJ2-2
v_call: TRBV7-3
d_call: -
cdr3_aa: CASSLTISGELFF
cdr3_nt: TGTGCCAGCAGCTTAACCATTTCCGGGGAGCTGTTTTTT

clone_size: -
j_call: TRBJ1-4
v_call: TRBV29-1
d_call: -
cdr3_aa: CSAGAGPQRKLFF
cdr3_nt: TGCAGCGCCGGGGCAGGGCCCCAAAGAAAACTGTTTTTT

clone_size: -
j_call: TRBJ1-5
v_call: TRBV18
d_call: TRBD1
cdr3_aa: CASSVDRVVGNQPQHF
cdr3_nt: TGTGCCAGCTCGGTCGACAGGGTGGTGGGCAATCAGCCCCAGCATTTT

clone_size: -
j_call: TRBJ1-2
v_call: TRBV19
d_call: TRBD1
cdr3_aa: CASSIGQGIERIYGYTF
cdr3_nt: TGTGCCAGTAGTATAGGACAGGGGATTGAACGGATCTATGGCTACACCTTC

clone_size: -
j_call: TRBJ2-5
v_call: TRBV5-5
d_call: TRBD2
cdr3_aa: CASPAGGRETQYF
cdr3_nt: TGTGCCAGTCCGGCGGGGGGCCGAGAGACCCAGTACTTC

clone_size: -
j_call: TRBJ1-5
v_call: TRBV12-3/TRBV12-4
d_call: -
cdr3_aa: CASSFRNQPQHF
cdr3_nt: TGTGCCAGCAGTTTTCGGAATCAGCCCCAGCATTTT

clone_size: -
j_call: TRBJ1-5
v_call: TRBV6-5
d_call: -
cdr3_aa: CASSRGTDQPQHF
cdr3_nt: TGTGCCAGCAGCCGGGGCACCGATCAGCCCCAGCATTTT

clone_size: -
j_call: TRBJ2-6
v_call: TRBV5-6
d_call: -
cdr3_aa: CASSLALSSGANVLTF
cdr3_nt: TGTGCCAGCAGCTTGGCCTTGTCCTCTGGGGCCAACGTCCTGACTTTC

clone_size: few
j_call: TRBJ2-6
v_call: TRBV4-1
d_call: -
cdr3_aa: CATKGVGANVLTF
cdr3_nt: TGCGCCACTAAGGGGGTTGGGGCCAACGTCCTGACTTTC

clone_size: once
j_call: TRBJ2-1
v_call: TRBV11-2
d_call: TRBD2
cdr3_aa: CASSTGLAIYNEQFF
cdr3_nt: TGTGCCAGCAGCACCGGACTAGCCATCTACAATGAGCAGTTCTTC